These 8 T cell receptor beta chains share one sample of origin, sequenced in a study of T-cell memory formation after mild COVID-19. Via MiXCR, TCRdb re-called the 5' RACE reads, giving one row per CDR3 protein. The sample comprises some 350,000 distinct CDR3 sequences, approximately 15% of which are singletons, and approximately 20% rests with the top ten. Sequencing input: PBMCs or a T cell subset sorted from them (not recorded which). The receptors derive from a man aged 18 to 35 who had mild COVID-19 (a few samples of this study predate the infection). Cell type and time point are not known.

The V call is TRBV2, the J call TRBJ2-5; 7 bases agree with TRBD2. J gave up 6 bases and V 4 bases, and 5 bases lay outside the gene matches. Germline values: CDR1 SNHLY, CDR2 FYNNEI. This CDR3 is 13 amino acids long. The CDR3 DNA sequence: TGTGCCAGCAGTGGAGGGACTACGCAGACCCAGTACTTC. It specifies CASSGGTTQTQYF.

The chain uses TRBV7-9 and TRBJ1-2; 9 bases align to TRBD1. V lost 3 bases, J lost 4 bases, and 9 bases stayed unmatched. This CDR3 is 16 amino acids long. Germline CDR1 SEHNR, CDR2 FQNEAQ (reference sequence). DNA of the CDR3: TGTGCCAGCAGCTTCGTTGGACAGGGGCCCTCCTATGGCTACACCTTC. This translates into CASSFVGQGPSYGYTF.

This clonotype was detected many times. V usage is TRBV19 and J usage is TRBJ2-7, with a tentative D call TRBD2 (6 bases). This CDR3 has 14 residues. V lost 3 bases to trimming and J lost 1 base, with 10 bases between them. Germline-derived CDR1 and CDR2 are LNHDA and SQIVND (reference sequence). In nucleotides, the CDR3 is TGTGCCAGTAGTATCTCGGGGACTTCCTACGAGCAGTACTTC. This gives the protein CASSISGTSYEQYF.

This clonotype was seen more than once but under ten times. V and J are TRBV4-1 and TRBJ2-3; 8 bases fit TRBD2. V dropped 1 base and J dropped 6; count of bases not matched to a gene: 6. Per the germline V gene, CDR1 is MGHRA and CDR2 is YSYEKL. This CDR3 spans 15 amino acids. The CDR3 region has the DNA TGCGCCAGCAGCCAAGTGAGCGGGGGCGGGGATACGCAGTATTTT. Translated, it gives CASSQVSGGGDTQYF.

J is TRBJ1-5 and V is TRBV7-9, with a weak D call TRBD1 (5 bases). Germline-derived CDR1 and CDR2 are SEHNR and FQNEAQ (reference sequence). The V end lost 1 base, the J end lost 7 bases, and 8 bases lay between the germline ends. The CDR3 totals 13 residues. CDR3 sequence reads: CASSLDGAQPQHF. CDR3 in DNA: TGTGCCAGCAGCTTAGACGGGGCGCAGCCCCAGCATTTT.

This clonotype showed up just a few times. The genes are TRBV7-2 and TRBJ2-3, with TRBD2 identical over 8 bases. This CDR3 contains 14 residues. Trimming cost V 5 bases and J 2 bases; bases outside gene matches: 3. The V gene's germline CDR1 is SGHTA and CDR2 FQGNSA. The CDR3 region has the DNA TGTGCCAGCAGCCTACTAGCGGTCACAGATACGCAGTATTTT. Its protein is CASSLLAVTDTQYF.

This clonotype appeared many times. The chain carries TRBV5-1 and TRBJ1-2, with TRBD1 matching 10 bases. With V trimmed by 4 bases and J by 7 bases, 7 bases remained unmatched. Germline values: CDR1 SGHRS, CDR2 YFSETQ. This CDR3 region has 14 residues. The CDR3 loop reads CASSGTGDWLGYTF. The CDR3 coding sequence is TGCGCCAGCAGCGGGACAGGGGATTGGCTTGGCTACACCTTC.

This clonotype was seen ten or more times. The gene calls are TRBV11-2 and TRBJ2-3; 10 bases align to TRBD2. The CDR3 loop spans 17 amino acids. Germline CDR1 SGHAT, CDR2 FQNNGV. The V and J ends lost 1 base and 1 base, in that order; junction bases with no gene match: 5. CDR3 sequence: CASSLVALAGGTDTQYF. The CDR3 DNA reads as TGTGCCAGCAGCTTAGTGGCCCTAGCGGGGGGCACAGATACGCAGTATTTT.